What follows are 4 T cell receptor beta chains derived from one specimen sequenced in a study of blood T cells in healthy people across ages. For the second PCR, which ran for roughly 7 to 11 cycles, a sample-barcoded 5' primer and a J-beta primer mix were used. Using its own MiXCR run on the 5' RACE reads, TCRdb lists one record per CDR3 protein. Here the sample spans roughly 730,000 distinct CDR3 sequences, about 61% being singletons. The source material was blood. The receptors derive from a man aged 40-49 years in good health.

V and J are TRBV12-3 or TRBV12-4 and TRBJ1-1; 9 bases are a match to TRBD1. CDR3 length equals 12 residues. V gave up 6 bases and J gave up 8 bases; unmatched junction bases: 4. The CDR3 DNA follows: TGTGCCAGCAGAAAGACAGGGGGGGAAGCTTTCTTT. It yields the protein CASRKTGGEAFF.

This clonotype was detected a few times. CDR3 bases: TGCGCCAGCAGCTCGAGGACGGATAACTATGGCTACACCTTC. This gives the protein CASSSRTDNYGYTF. The chain is built from TRBV5-1 and TRBJ1-2; D gene uncertain. This CDR3 contains 14 residues. V gave up 3 bases and J gave up 1 base, with 10 bases separating them. Per the germline V gene, CDR1 is SGHRS and CDR2 is YFSETQ.

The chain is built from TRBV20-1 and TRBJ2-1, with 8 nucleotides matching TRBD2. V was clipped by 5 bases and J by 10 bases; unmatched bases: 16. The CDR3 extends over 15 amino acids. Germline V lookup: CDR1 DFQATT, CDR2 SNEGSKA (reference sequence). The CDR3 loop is CSAAPGLAQGFEQFF. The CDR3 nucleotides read TGCAGTGCTGCCCCAGGACTAGCACAAGGTTTCGAGCAGTTCTTC.

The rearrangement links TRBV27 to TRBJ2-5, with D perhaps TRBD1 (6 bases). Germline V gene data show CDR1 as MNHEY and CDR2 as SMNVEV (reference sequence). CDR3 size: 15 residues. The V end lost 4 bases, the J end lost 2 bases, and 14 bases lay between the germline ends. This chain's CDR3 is CASSYQGSWQETQYF. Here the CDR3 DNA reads TGTGCCAGCAGTTACCAGGGGAGTTGGCAAGAGACCCAGTACTTC.